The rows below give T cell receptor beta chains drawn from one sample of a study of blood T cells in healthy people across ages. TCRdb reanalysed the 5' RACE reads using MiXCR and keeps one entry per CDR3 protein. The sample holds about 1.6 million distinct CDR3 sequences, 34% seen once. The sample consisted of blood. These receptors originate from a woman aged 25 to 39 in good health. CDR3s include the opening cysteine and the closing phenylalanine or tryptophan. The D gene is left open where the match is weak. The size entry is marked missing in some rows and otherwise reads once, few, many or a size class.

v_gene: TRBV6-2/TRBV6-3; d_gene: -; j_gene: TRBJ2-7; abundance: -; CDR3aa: CASKRKGITYEQYF; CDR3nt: TGTGCCAGCAAGAGGAAAGGGATTACCTACGAGCAGTACTTC
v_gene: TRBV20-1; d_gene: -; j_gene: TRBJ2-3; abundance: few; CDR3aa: CSEVGRSTDTQYF; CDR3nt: TGCAGTGAAGTAGGCAGGAGCACAGATACGCAGTATTTT
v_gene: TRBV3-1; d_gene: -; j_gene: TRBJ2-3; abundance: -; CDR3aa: CASSLGKPGDTQYF; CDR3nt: TGTGCCAGCAGCCTAGGAAAGCCGGGGGATACGCAGTATTTT
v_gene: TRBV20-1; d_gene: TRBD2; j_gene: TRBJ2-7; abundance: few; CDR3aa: CSARDGAGGGEQYF; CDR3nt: TGCAGTGCTAGAGACGGGGCGGGAGGTGGCGAGCAGTACTTC
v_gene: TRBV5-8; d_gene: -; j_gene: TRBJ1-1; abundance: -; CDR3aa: CASSKKTGRGYTEAFF; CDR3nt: TGTGCCAGCAGCAAAAAGACAGGCCGCGGGTACACTGAAGCTTTCTTT
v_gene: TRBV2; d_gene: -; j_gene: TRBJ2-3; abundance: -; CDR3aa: CASREFETDTQYF; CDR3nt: TGTGCCAGCCGGGAATTTGAGACAGATACGCAGTATTTT
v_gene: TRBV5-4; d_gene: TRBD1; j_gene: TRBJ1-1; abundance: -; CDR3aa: CASSQGQGSIWDTEAFF; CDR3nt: TGTGCCAGCAGCCAGGGACAGGGGAGTATTTGGGACACTGAAGCTTTCTTT
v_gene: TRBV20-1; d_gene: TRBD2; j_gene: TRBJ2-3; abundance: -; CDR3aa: CSAGTSGGTSTDTQYF; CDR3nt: TGCAGTGCCGGGACTAGCGGGGGGACTAGCACAGATACGCAGTATTTT
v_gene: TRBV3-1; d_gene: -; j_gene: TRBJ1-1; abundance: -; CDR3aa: CASSQLTGTTEAFF; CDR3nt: TGTGCCAGCAGCCAGCTAACCGGGACTACTGAAGCTTTCTTT
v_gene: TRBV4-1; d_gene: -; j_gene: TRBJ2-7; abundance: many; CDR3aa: CASSQRISYEQYF; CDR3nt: TGCGCCAGCAGCCAAAGGATCAGCTACGAGCAGTACTTC
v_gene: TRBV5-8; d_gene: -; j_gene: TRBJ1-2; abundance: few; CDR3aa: CASSPGSVGGYTF; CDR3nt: TGTGCCAGCAGCCCAGGTTCTGTGGGAGGCTACACCTTC
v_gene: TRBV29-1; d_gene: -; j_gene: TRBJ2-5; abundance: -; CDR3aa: CSVGMNQETQYF; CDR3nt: TGCAGCGTTGGCATGAACCAAGAGACCCAGTACTTC
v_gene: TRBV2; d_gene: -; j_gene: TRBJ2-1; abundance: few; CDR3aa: CAGVEDIYNEQFF; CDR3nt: TGTGCCGGCGTTGAGGACATTTACAATGAGCAGTTCTTC
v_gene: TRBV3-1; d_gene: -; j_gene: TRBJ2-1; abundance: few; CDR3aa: CVSSYQRATYNEQFF; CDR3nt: TGTGTCAGCAGCTATCAGCGGGCCACCTACAATGAGCAGTTCTTC
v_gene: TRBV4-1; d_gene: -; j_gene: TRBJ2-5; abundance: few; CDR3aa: CASSQGSADRQETQYF; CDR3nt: TGCGCCAGCAGCCAAGGTTCGGCAGACAGGCAGGAGACCCAGTACTTC
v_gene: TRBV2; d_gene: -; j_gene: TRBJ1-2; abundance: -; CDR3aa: CASSEAGDGKDYGYTF; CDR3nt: TGTGCCAGCAGTGAAGCGGGGGACGGAAAGGACTATGGCTACACCTTC
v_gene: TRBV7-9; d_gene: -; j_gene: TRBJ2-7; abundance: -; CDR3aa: CASSSNLFNEQYF; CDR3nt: TGTGCCAGCAGCTCAAATTTATTTAACGAGCAGTACTTC
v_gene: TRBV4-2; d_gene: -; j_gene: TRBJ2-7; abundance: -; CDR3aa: CASSQDLFGRTSYEQYF; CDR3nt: TGTGCCAGCAGCCAAGATCTCTTTGGCCGTACTTCCTACGAGCAGTACTTC
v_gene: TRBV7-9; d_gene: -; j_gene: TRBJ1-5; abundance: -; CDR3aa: CASSLDGDWGDGHQPQHF; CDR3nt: TGTGCCAGCAGCTTGGACGGAGATTGGGGTGATGGTCATCAGCCTCAGCATTTT
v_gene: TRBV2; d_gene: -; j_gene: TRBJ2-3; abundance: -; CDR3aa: CASKRLGAAYTDTQYF; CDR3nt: TGTGCCAGCAAGAGGTTGGGTGCGGCATACACAGATACGCAGTATTTT
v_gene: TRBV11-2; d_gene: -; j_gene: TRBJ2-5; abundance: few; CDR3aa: CASSFDSLTRETQYF; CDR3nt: TGTGCCAGCAGCTTCGACAGCCTCACAAGGGAGACCCAGTACTTC
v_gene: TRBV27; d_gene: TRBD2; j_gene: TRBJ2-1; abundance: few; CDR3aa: CASDPGSGSYNEQFF; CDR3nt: TGTGCCAGCGACCCCGGGAGCGGGAGTTACAATGAGCAGTTCTTC
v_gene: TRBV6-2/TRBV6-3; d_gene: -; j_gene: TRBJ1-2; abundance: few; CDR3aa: CASSYQGTPRDYGYTF; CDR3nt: TGTGCCAGCAGTTATCAAGGGACACCTAGGGACTATGGCTACACCTTC